This T cell receptor beta chain was documented in a study of OX40 agonist ivuxolimab in advanced cancers. Across the study: The dose-escalation cohort was about 83% male, with a mean age of around 60 years, ranging about 23 to 90. Three patients had partial responses: one hepatocellular carcinoma, two cutaneous melanoma.

This CDR3 region has 16 residues. Germline CDR1 is SGHRS and CDR2 is YFSETQ. V lost 4 bases, J lost 0 bases, and 3 bases stayed unmatched. It was autoimmune disease history or systemic immunosuppression that excluded patients. Generated by immunoSEQ multiplex PCR, the TCRdb table keeps only in-frame clones and is missing some. Here the sample spans under 65,000 clones, more than 75% being singletons. The chain couples TRBV5-1 to TRBJ2-3, with 12 bases that match TRBD2. The origin of this receptor is an adult with an advanced solid tumor such as melanoma, head and neck, liver or kidney cancer. The source was CD4+ or CD8+ T cells sorted from blood, collected in a trial of the OX40 agonist ivuxolimab. The CDR3 coding sequence is TGCGCCAGCAGCGCCGGACTAGCGGGGAGCACAGATACGCAGTATTTT. Protein: CASSAGLAGSTDTQYF.